The T cell receptor (beta chain) under discussion was sequenced for a study of Ad26.COV2.S vaccination and SARS-CoV-2 variants. The repertoire was sequenced with immunoSEQ multiplex PCR; TCRdb's copy has only in-frame clones and lacks some. In the table there are around 370,000 clones, around 90% of which are singletons. To note about this clone: The antigen is undetermined.

Study findings and constraints: In vaccinated individuals, spike-specific CD8+ and CD4+ T cell responses reportedly displayed substantial breadth. Vaccinees and placebo recipients showed similar non-spike TCR breadth. TCR breadth and depth analyses may have underestimated total T cell responses. Recipients given vaccine exceeded placebo recipients in spike-specific TCR breadth.

The V and J ends lost 8 bases and 3 bases respectively, with 11 bases between them. The CDR3 spans 13 residues. Germline V gene data show CDR1 as LGHNA and CDR2 as YSLEER. The sequence came from a human donor who had recovered from COVID-19. The V call is TRBV4-3, the J call TRBJ2-1; possible D gene TRBD1, 5 bases. The material was peripheral blood, obtained after recovery from COVID-19. DNA of the CDR3: TGCGCCAGCGCAACCGACAGCTACAATGAGCAGTTCTTC. It encodes CASATDSYNEQFF.